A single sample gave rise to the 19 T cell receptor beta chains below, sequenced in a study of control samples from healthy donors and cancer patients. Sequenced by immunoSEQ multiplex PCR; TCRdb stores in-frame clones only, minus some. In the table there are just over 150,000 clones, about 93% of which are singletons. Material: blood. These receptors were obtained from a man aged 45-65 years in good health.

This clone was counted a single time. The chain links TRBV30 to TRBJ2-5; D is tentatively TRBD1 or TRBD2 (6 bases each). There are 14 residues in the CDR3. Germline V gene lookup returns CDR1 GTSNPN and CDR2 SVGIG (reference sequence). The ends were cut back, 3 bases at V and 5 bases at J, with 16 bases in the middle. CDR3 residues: CAWRGLGALETQYF. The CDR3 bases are TGTGCCTGGAGGGGACTGGGGGCGTTGGAGACCCAGTACTTC.

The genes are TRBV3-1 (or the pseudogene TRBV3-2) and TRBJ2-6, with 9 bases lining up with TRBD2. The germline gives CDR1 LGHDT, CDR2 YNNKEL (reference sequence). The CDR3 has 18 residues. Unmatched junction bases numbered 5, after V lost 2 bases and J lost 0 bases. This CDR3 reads CASSQWGGRASGANVLTF. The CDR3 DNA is TGTGCCAGCAGCCAATGGGGCGGGAGGGCCTCTGGGGCCAACGTCCTGACTTTC.

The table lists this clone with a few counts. The CDR3 DNA reads as TGTGCCAGTAGTATAGCGGCAGGGAGCAATCAGCCCCAGCATTTT. It translates to CASSIAAGSNQPQHF. This rearrangement joins TRBV19 to TRBJ1-5, with a tentative D call TRBD1 (5 bases). CDR1 LNHDA and CDR2 SQIVND come from the germline V gene (reference sequence). Trimming removed 1 base from V and 1 base from J, with 8 bases in between. The CDR3 totals 15 residues. Full variable domain (missing parts from reference TRBV19 and TRBJ1-5): DGGITQSPKYLFRKEGQNVTLSCEQNLNHDAMYWYRQDPGQGLRLIYYSQIVNDFQKGDIAEGYSVSREKKESFPLTVTSAQKNPTAFYLCASSIAAGSNQPQHFGDGTRLSIL.

This CDR3 is CASDRASNQPQHF. DNA of the CDR3: TGTGCCAGCGACAGGGCTAGCAATCAGCCCCAGCATTTT. V is TRBV28 and J is TRBJ1-5; 7 nucleotides agree with TRBD1. Germline V gene lookup returns CDR1 MDHEN and CDR2 SYDVKM. The V segment lost 8 bases and the J segment 0 bases; nucleotides outside the gene matches: 1. This CDR3 contains 13 residues.

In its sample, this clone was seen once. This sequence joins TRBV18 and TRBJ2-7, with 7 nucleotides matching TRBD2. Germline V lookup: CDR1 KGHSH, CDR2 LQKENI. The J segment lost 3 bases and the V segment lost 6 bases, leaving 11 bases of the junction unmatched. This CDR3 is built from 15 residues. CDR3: CASSRSEGRDYEQYF. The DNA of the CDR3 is TGTGCCAGCTCCCGATCGGAGGGGAGGGACTACGAGCAGTACTTC.

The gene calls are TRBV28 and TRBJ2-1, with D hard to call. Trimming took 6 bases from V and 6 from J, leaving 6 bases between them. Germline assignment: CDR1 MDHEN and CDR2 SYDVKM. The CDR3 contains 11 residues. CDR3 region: CASRLLNEQFF. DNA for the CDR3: TGTGCCAGCAGGTTACTCAATGAGCAGTTCTTC.

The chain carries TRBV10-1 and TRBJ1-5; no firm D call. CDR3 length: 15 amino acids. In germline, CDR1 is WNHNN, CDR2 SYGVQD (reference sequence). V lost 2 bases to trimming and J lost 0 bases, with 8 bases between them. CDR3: CASSERRGSNQPQHF. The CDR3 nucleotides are TGCGCCAGCAGTGAGCGTCGCGGTAGCAATCAGCCCCAGCATTTT.

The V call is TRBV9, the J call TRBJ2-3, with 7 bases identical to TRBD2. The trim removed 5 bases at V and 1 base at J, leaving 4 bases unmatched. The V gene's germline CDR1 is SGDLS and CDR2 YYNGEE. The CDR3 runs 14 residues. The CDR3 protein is CASRPGRGTDTQYF. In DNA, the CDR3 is TGTGCCAGCAGGCCGGGGAGGGGCACAGATACGCAGTATTTT.

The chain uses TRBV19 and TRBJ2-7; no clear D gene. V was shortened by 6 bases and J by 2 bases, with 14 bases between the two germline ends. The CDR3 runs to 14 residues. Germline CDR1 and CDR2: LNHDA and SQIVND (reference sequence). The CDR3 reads CASSPLFPTYEQYF. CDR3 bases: TGTGCCAGTAGCCCGTTATTTCCCACCTACGAGCAGTACTTC.

The CDR3 reads CASSPGTAATNEKLFF. As DNA, the CDR3 is TGTGCCAGCAGCCCCGGGACAGCTGCAACTAATGAAAAACTGTTTTTT. The chain is built from TRBV5-4 and TRBJ1-4, with 7 bases identical to TRBD1. This CDR3 spans 16 amino acids. The germline V gene encodes CDR1 SGHNT and CDR2 YYREEE (reference sequence). Trimming cost V 4 bases and J 0 bases; bases outside gene matches: 6.

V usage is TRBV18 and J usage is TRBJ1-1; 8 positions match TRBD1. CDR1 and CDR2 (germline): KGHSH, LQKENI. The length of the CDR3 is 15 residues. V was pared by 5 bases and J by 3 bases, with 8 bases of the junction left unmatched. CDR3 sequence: CASSTIPGQDTEAFF. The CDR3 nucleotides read TGTGCCAGCTCAACTATCCCGGGACAGGACACTGAAGCTTTCTTT.

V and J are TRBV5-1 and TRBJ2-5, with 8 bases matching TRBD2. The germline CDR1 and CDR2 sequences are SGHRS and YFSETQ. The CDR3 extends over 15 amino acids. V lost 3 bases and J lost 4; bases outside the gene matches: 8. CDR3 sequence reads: CASSWKPGLGETQYF. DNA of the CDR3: TGCGCCAGCAGCTGGAAACCGGGACTAGGAGAGACCCAGTACTTC.

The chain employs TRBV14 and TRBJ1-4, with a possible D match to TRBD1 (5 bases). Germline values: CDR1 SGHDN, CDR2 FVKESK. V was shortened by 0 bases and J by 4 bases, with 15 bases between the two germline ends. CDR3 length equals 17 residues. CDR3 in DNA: TGTGCCAGCAGCCAAGAAAGCTGGGGCGGATATAATGAAAAACTGTTTTTT. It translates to CASSQESWGGYNEKLFF. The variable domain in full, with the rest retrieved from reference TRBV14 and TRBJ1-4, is EAGVTQFPSHSVIEKGQTVTLRCDPISGHDNLYWYRRVMGKEIKFLLHFVKESKQDESGMPNNRFLAERTGGTYSTLKVQPAELEDSGVYFCASSQESWGGYNEKLFFGSGTQLSVL.

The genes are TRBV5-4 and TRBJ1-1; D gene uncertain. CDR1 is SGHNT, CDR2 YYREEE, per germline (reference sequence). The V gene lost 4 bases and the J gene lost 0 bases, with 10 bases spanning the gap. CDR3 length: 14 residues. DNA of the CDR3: TGTGCCAGCAGCCCAAATACATTGAACACTGAAGCTTTCTTT. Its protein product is CASSPNTLNTEAFF.

CDR3 protein: CAIRRDRDQETQYF. The CDR3, as DNA: TGTGCCATCAGGAGGGACAGGGATCAAGAGACCCAGTACTTC. V gene TRBV10-3 combines with J gene TRBJ2-5, with TRBD1 matching over 9 bases. The V gene's germline CDR1 is ENHRY and CDR2 SYGVKD. With V trimmed by 6 bases and J by 2 bases, 4 bases remained unmatched. The CDR3 sequence is 14 residues long.

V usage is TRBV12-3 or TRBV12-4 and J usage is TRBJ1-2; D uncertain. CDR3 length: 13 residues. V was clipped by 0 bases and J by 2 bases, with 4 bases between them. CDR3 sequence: CASSLAENYGYTF. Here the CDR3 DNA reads TGTGCCAGCAGTTTAGCGGAGAACTATGGCTACACCTTC.

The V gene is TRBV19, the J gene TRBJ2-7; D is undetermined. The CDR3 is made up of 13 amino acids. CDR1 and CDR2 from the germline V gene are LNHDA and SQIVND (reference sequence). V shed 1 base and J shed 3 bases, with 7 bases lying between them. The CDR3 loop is CASSIGGFYEQYF. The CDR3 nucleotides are TGTGCCAGTAGTATAGGTGGATTCTACGAGCAGTACTTC.

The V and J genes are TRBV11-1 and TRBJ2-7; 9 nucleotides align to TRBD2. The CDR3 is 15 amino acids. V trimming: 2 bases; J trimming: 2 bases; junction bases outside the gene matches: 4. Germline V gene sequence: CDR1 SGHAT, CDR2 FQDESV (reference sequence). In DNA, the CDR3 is TGTGCCAGCAGCTTACTACTAGCGGGCACCTACGAGCAGTACTTC. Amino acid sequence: CASSLLLAGTYEQYF.

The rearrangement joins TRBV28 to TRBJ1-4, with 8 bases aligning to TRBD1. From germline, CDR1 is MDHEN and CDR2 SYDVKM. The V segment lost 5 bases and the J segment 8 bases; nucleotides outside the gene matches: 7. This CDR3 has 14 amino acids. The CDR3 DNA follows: TGTGCCAGCAGTCCGGACAGGGCTAGGGAAAAACTGTTTTTT. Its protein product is CASSPDRAREKLFF.